This T cell receptor (beta chain) emerged from a study of blood T cells in healthy people across ages. Study in general: There was about one barcoded beta molecule captured by template switching per two T cells. Study-level points and caveats: Naive CD4+ cell counts and diversity both ran higher in long-lived than in aged donors.

A second PCR, run for roughly 7 to 12 cycles, used a sample-barcoded 5' primer plus a J-beta primer mix. MiXCR, run by TCRdb on the 5' RACE reads, gives a single entry per CDR3 protein. The sample yields some 550,000 distinct CDR3 sequences, 47% seen once. Concerning this clonotype itself: Its matching antigen is unknown.

Trimming cost V 1 base and J 4 bases, with 16 bases left between them. The CDR3 sequence is 16 residues long. Russia was home to the donors, healthy Caucasian individuals aged about 6 to 90. It was roughly 10 milliliters of peripheral blood that were drawn from each donor. The receptor was derived from an elderly man in good health. The specimen was blood. The genes are TRBV12-3 or TRBV12-4 and TRBJ1-1; D is possibly TRBD1 (5 bases). For the CDR3, the DNA is TGTGCCAGCAGTTTAGATCTGGGGCGAGTGGCCACTGAAGCTTTCTTT. This sequence encodes CASSLDLGRVATEAFF.